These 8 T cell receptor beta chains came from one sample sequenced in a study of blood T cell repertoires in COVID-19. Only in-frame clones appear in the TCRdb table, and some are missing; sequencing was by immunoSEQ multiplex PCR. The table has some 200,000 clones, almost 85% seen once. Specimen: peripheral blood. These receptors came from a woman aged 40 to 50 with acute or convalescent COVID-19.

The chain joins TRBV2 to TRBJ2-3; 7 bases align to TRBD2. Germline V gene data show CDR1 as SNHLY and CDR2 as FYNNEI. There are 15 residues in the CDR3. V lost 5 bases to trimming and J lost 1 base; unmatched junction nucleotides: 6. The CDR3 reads CASSRRAGGTDTQYF. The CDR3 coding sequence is TGTGCCAGCAGTCGAAGGGCGGGAGGCACAGATACGCAGTATTTT.

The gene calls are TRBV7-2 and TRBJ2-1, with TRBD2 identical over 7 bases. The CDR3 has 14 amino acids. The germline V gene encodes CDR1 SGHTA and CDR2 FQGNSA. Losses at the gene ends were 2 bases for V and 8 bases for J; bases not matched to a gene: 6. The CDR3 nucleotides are TGTGCCAGCAGCTTAAAGGCGGGAGCGCATGAGCAGTTCTTC. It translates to CASSLKAGAHEQFF.

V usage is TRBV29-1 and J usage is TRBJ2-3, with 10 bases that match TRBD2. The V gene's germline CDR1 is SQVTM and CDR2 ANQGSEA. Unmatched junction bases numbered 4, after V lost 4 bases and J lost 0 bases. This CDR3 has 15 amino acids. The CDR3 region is CSVVPSGRSTDTQYF. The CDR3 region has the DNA TGCAGCGTTGTCCCTAGCGGGAGAAGCACAGATACGCAGTATTTT.

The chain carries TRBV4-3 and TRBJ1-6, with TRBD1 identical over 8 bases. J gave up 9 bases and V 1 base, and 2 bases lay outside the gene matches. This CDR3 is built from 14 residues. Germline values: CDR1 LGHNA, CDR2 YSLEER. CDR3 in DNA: TGCGCCAGCAGCCAAGGGACAGGGCCTTCACCCCTCCACTTT. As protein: CASSQGTGPSPLHF.

The CDR3 DNA reads as TGCAGTGCTAGTCTCCCTAGCGGTCCCTCCGGGGAGAACAATGAGCAGTTCTTC. This encodes CSASLPSGPSGENNEQFF. The chain has TRBV20-1 and TRBJ2-1; 7 nucleotides align to TRBD2. Germline trimming cut 3 bases from V and 5 bases from J; bases unmatched to any gene: 19. The CDR3 spans 18 residues. Germline loops: CDR1 DFQATT, CDR2 SNEGSKA (reference sequence).

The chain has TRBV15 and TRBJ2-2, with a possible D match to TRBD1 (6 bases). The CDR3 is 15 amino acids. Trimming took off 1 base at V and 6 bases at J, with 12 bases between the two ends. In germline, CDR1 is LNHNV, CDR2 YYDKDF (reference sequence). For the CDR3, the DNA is TGTGCCACCAGCAGAGGTCGGAAGGGGGCCGGGGAGCTGTTTTTT. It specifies CATSRGRKGAGELFF.

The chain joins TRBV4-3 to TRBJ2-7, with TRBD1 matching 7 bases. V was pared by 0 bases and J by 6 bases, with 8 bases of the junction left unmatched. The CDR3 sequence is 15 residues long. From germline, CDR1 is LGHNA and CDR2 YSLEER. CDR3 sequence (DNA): TGCGCCAGCAGCCAAGATCGTGCGACAGGGATCGAGCAGTACTTC. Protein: CASSQDRATGIEQYF.

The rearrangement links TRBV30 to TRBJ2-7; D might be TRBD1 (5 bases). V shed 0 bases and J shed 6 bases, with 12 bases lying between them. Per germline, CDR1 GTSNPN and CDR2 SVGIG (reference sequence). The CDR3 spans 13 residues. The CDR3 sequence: CAWSVHEGAEQYF. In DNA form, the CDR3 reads TGTGCCTGGAGTGTACACGAAGGGGCCGAGCAGTACTTC.